Each of the 26 T cell receptor beta chains below was sequenced from the same sample in a study of blood T cell repertoires in COVID-19. Measured with immunoSEQ multiplex PCR; TCRdb has only the in-frame clones, and not every one. The sample includes about 160,000 clones, 80% to 90% of them seen just once. Input material: peripheral blood. These receptor sequences come from a human donor in a cohort sampled during active COVID-19.

The DNA of the CDR3 is TGTGCCAGCTCACCACCGCGACAGGGGCTGTACGAGCAGTACTTC. Translation: CASSPPRQGLYEQYF. The chain carries TRBV18 and TRBJ2-7, with 8 bases lining up with TRBD1. V lost 0 bases, J lost 4 bases, and 5 bases stayed unmatched. CDR3 length equals 15 residues. The V gene's germline CDR1 is KGHSH and CDR2 LQKENI.

The rearrangement joins TRBV7-2 to TRBJ2-7, with D perhaps TRBD1 (6 bases). The CDR3 length is 17 residues. The V end was cut by 6 bases, the J end by 4 bases, with 25 bases between. CDR1 is SGHTA, CDR2 FQGNSA, per germline. CDR3 protein: CASSGKGQPATKYEQYF. The CDR3 coding sequence is TGTGCCAGCAGTGGGAAAGGACAGCCCGCAACGAAATACGAGCAGTACTTC.

CDR3 sequence reads: CASSVPGGAKNIQYF. CDR3 bases: TGTGCCAGCAGCGTCCCAGGGGGGGCCAAAAACATTCAGTACTTC. The V and J genes are TRBV7-8 and TRBJ2-4; a weak D match, TRBD1 (7 bases). The CDR3 consists of 15 residues. Germline V lookup: CDR1 SGHVS, CDR2 FQNEAQ. Trimming pared 5 bases from V and 1 base from J, leaving 12 bases between. The complete variable domain, with remaining parts taken from reference TRBV7-8 and TRBJ2-4, reads GAGVSQSPRYKVAKRGQDVALRCDPISGHVSLFWYQQALGQGPEFLTYFQNEAQLDKSGLPSDRFFAERPEGSVSTLKIQRTQQEDSAVYLCASSVPGGAKNIQYFGAGTRLSVL.

The V and J genes are TRBV7-9 and TRBJ2-5; TRBD2 aligns across 9 bases. With 5 bases clipped from V and 5 bases from J, the junction kept 12 bases outside the gene matches. Per the germline V gene, CDR1 is SEHNR and CDR2 is FQNEAQ (reference sequence). This CDR3 region has 16 residues. Here the CDR3 reads CASSASGGHPAETQYF. The CDR3 DNA follows: TGTGCCAGCAGCGCCAGCGGGGGGCATCCTGCCGAGACCCAGTACTTC.

The gene calls are TRBV7-2 and TRBJ2-7; 8 nucleotides align to TRBD2. Germline trimming cut 2 bases from V and 2 bases from J; bases unmatched to any gene: 17. The CDR3 contains 19 residues. Germline V lookup: CDR1 SGHTA, CDR2 FQGNSA. The DNA for the CDR3 is TGTGCCAGCAGCTTAAGGGGCCCTAGCGTAGCGGGGCGACCCTACGAGCAGTACTTC. It encodes CASSLRGPSVAGRPYEQYF.

V is TRBV14 and J is TRBJ2-7; the D is unclear. The V end was cut by 4 bases, the J end by 1 base, with 11 bases between. The CDR3 covers 14 residues. Germline V gives CDR1 SGHDN, CDR2 FVKESK. In DNA, the CDR3 is TGTGCCAGCAGCCCCCTCGGGTTTTCCTACGAGCAGTACTTC. This gives the protein CASSPLGFSYEQYF.

This chain joins TRBV24-1 and TRBJ2-3; 14 bases map to TRBD2. The junction had 7 bases not matched to a gene; V was cut back by 7 bases and J by 8 bases. Germline CDR1 reads KGHDR; CDR2 reads SFDVKD. The CDR3 is 15 amino acids. The CDR3 loop reads CATSAGTSGSSTQYF. The CDR3 bases are TGTGCCACCAGCGCCGGGACTAGCGGGAGCAGTACGCAGTATTTT.

This clone was recorded a few times. The chain joins TRBV27 to TRBJ1-5; no firm D call. Germline V gene data show CDR1 as MNHEY and CDR2 as SMNVEV (reference sequence). Trimming removed 2 bases at V and 14 bases at J, with 19 bases between. The CDR3 consists of 14 residues. For the CDR3, the DNA is TGTGCCAGCAGTTTAAGCGGGCAGAAGGGAGGCAAGCATTTT. Translating it yields CASSLSGQKGGKHF.

This chain joins TRBV9 and TRBJ1-6; D gene uncertain. The CDR3 has 14 amino acids. From germline, CDR1 is SGDLS and CDR2 YYNGEE. With 3 bases removed from V and 3 bases from J, the gap between germline ends came to 7 bases. Here the CDR3 DNA reads TGTGCCAGCAGCGCCGGGAACTATAATTCACCCCTCCACTTT. This translates into CASSAGNYNSPLHF.

The CDR3 spells CASSLAAGGRDTQYF. The CDR3 DNA is TGCGCCAGCAGCTTGGCCGCGGGGGGGAGAGATACGCAGTATTTT. The chain recombines TRBV5-1 with TRBJ2-3; TRBD2 agrees at 9 bases. The CDR3 consists of 15 residues. V was clipped by 0 bases and J by 5 bases; unmatched bases: 4. Germline lookup yields CDR1 SGHRS and CDR2 YFSETQ. The full variable domain, completed using reference TRBV5-1 and TRBJ2-3, is KAGVTQTPRYLIKTRGQQVTLSCSPISGHRSVSWYQQTPGQGLQFLFEYFSETQRNKGNFPGRFSGRQFSNSRSEMNVSTLELGDSALYLCASSLAAGGRDTQYFGPGTRLTVL.

V is TRBV7-2 and J is TRBJ2-7; the D gene is possibly TRBD2 (6 bases). This CDR3 comprises 16 residues. Trimming took 0 bases from V and 3 from J, leaving 15 bases between them. Germline CDR1 and CDR2: SGHTA and FQGNSA. CDR3: CASSLAPGSLNYEQYF. CDR3 coding DNA: TGTGCCAGCAGCTTAGCGCCCGGGAGCTTAAACTACGAGCAGTACTTC.

This clone was observed many times. The rearrangement uses TRBV6-5 and TRBJ2-2; 9 bases line up with TRBD2. From germline, CDR1 is MNHEY and CDR2 SVGAGI. With V trimmed by 6 bases and J by 1 base, 0 bases remained unmatched. The CDR3 spans 14 residues. The CDR3, as DNA: TGTGCCAGCAGGACTAGCGGGAACACCGGGGAGCTGTTTTTT. Translating gives CASRTSGNTGELFF.

The chain is built from TRBV19 and TRBJ1-2, with D possibly being TRBD1 (6 bases). This CDR3 spans 15 amino acids. Germline CDR1 reads LNHDA; CDR2 reads SQIVND (reference sequence). V lost 1 base, J lost 2 bases, and 11 bases lay in between. CDR3 in amino acids: CASSIAQQGNYGYTF. In DNA, the CDR3 is TGTGCCAGTAGTATAGCCCAACAGGGAAACTATGGCTACACCTTC.

This chain connects TRBV18 to TRBJ2-5; TRBD2 might be the D (5 bases). Germline CDR1 and CDR2: KGHSH and LQKENI. Trimming stripped 8 bases from V and 1 base from J, with 11 bases between. CDR3 length: 13 residues. For the CDR3, the DNA is TGTGCCAGCACGGACGGGGTCCAAGAGACCCAGTACTTC. Encoded protein: CASTDGVQETQYF.

The chain carries TRBV11-2 and TRBJ2-5, with 8 bases identical to TRBD1. This CDR3 contains 15 residues. V was clipped by 5 bases and J by 5 bases; unmatched bases: 10. Per the germline V gene, CDR1 is SGHAT and CDR2 is FQNNGV. The CDR3 region has the DNA TGTGCCAGCAGCGATGACAGGGGCTGGGGGGAGACCCAGTACTTC. Amino acids: CASSDDRGWGETQYF. The entire variable domain, with the rest obtained from reference TRBV11-2 and TRBJ2-5, is as follows: EAGVAQSPRYKIIEKRQSVAFWCNPISGHATLYWYQQILGQGPKLLIQFQNNGVVDDSQLPKDRFSAERLKGVDSTLKIQPAKLEDSAVYLCASSDDRGWGETQYFGPGTRLLVL.

This clone was recorded only once. V is TRBV27 and J is TRBJ1-4; unclear D gene. V was trimmed by 2 bases and J by 5 bases, leaving 6 bases between them. The CDR3 loop spans 13 amino acids. Germline CDR1 MNHEY, CDR2 SMNVEV (reference sequence). This CDR3 is CASSLGLNEKLFF. The DNA of the CDR3 is TGTGCCAGCAGTTTAGGCCTCAATGAAAAACTGTTTTTT.

The V and J genes are TRBV11-2 and TRBJ2-7; 9 positions agree with TRBD2. The CDR3 is 16 amino acids. V lost 6 bases and J lost 3; bases outside the gene matches: 12. CDR1 and CDR2 from the germline V gene are SGHAT and FQNNGV. The CDR3 DNA is TGTGCCAGCAGTAAAAAGGCTAGCGGGAATGTCTACGAGCAGTACTTC. This sequence encodes CASSKKASGNVYEQYF.

The chain is built from TRBV27 and TRBJ2-7; no clear D gene. Germline CDR1 MNHEY, CDR2 SMNVEV (reference sequence). V lost 3 bases, J lost 6 bases, and 15 bases lay in between. The CDR3 is 14 amino acids. CDR3 sequence reads: CASSFSGHTSEQYF. Written as DNA, the CDR3 is TGTGCCAGCAGTTTCTCGGGTCATACCAGCGAGCAGTACTTC.

On this clone: Without the conserved terminal phenylalanine or tryptophan, this CDR3 likely stems from a read error. No DNA is shown, since the ends of the CDR3 on it are uncertain; the CDR3 is the one TCRdb lists. CDR3 in amino acids: CATSEEAPGI. The chain carries TRBV24-1 and TRBJ2-7; the table assigns TRBD2, which was not confirmed against the DNA. The CDR3 is made up of 10 amino acids, end residues included. CDR1 KGHDR and CDR2 SFDVKD come from the germline V gene.

This chain connects TRBV6-5 to TRBJ1-2, with 8 bases identical to TRBD1. The CDR3 is 14 residues long. V shed 6 bases and J 1 base; nucleotides not matched to a gene: 4. From germline, CDR1 is MNHEY and CDR2 SVGAGI. For the CDR3, the DNA is TGTGCCAGCAGAGGGACAGGAGATAACTATGGCTACACCTTC. Its protein is CASRGTGDNYGYTF.

In DNA, the CDR3 is TGTGCCTGGCGCGGGAGCTCCTACAATGAGCAGTTCTTC. Translation gives CAWRGSSYNEQFF. The chain uses TRBV30 and TRBJ2-1; 7 bases are shared with TRBD2. Per the germline V gene, CDR1 is GTSNPN and CDR2 is SVGIG (reference sequence). The V gene end was trimmed by 5 bases and the J gene end by 0 bases; junction bases not matched to a gene: 1. The length of the CDR3 is 13 residues.

The J gene is TRBJ2-5, the V gene TRBV9; maybe TRBD1 (6 bases). CDR1 and CDR2 (germline): SGDLS, YYNGEE. Trimming took 4 bases from V and 0 from J, leaving 16 bases between them. The CDR3 runs to 16 residues. Here the CDR3 reads CASSQGTNLYQETQYF. DNA of the CDR3: TGTGCCAGCAGCCAAGGGACAAACCTGTACCAAGAGACCCAGTACTTC.

The chain carries TRBV6-5 and TRBJ1-2; D unclear. This CDR3 has 13 residues. V was shortened by 0 bases and J by 4 bases, with 6 bases between the two germline ends. Germline V lookup: CDR1 MNHEY, CDR2 SVGAGI. CDR3 protein: CASSYSAGYGYTF. CDR3 nucleotides: TGTGCCAGCAGTTACTCGGCGGGCTATGGCTACACCTTC.

The chain recombines TRBV2 with TRBJ2-5; perhaps TRBD2 as D (7 bases). This CDR3 has 15 amino acids. Germline CDR1 reads SNHLY; CDR2 reads FYNNEI. V lost 6 bases, J lost 5 bases, and 19 bases lay in between. The CDR3 spells CASRGGGSPGETQYF. Here the CDR3 DNA reads TGTGCCAGCAGGGGCGGGGGCTCACCGGGGGAGACCCAGTACTTC.

V is TRBV6-6 and J is TRBJ2-7; D gene unclear. Germline V gives CDR1 MNHNY, CDR2 SVGAGI (reference sequence). V was pared by 6 bases and J by 2 bases, with 11 bases between. The CDR3 is made up of 13 amino acids. The CDR3, as DNA: TGTGCCAGCAGCCCCCCCTCTACCTACGAGCAGTACTTC. Residues: CASSPPSTYEQYF.

The rearrangement links TRBV27 to TRBJ1-2; 8 positions match TRBD1. CDR1 is MNHEY and CDR2 is SMNVEV in the germline V gene (reference sequence). V lost 6 bases, J lost 6 bases, and 3 bases stayed unmatched. The CDR3 runs 12 residues. The CDR3 region has the DNA TGTGCCAGCAGGGACAGGGCGAATGGCTACACCTTC. This codes for CASRDRANGYTF.